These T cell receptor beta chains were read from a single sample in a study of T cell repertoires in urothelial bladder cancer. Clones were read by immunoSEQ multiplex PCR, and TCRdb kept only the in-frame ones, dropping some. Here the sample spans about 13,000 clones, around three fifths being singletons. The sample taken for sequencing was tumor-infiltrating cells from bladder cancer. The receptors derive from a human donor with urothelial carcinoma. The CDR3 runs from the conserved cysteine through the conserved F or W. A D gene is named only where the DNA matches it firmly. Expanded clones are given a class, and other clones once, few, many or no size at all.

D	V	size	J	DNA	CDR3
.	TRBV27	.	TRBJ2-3	TGTGCCAGCAGTTTCTCAGGGAGCACAGATACGCAGTATTTT	CASSFSGSTDTQYF
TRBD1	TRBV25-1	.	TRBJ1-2	TGTGCCAGCAGTGGGCACAGGGGTGGCTACACCTTC	CASSGHRGGYTF
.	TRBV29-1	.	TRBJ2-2	TGCAGCGTTGAACATTCAGGGGGGACCGGGGAGCTGTTTTTT	CSVEHSGGTGELFF
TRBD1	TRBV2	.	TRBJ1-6	TGTGCCAGCAGACGGACAGGGGGAGGGTCACCCCTCCACTTT	CASRRTGGGSPLHF
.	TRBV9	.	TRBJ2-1	TGTGCCAGCAGCGTCGGGTATGGATTGGTGGATGAGCAGTTCTTC	CASSVGYGLVDEQFF
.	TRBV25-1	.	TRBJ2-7	TGTGCCAGCGGCGGTCCAAACTCCTACGAGCAGTACTTC	CASGGPNSYEQYF
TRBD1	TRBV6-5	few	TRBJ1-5	TGTGCCAGCAGTTCCCTAGGACAGGGAGGGAATCAGCCCCAGCATTTT	CASSSLGQGGNQPQHF
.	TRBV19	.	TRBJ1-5	TGTGCCAGTAGTATTTATTCCCGGGAGGTTAGAGTCAATCAGCCCCAGCATTTT	CASSIYSREVRVNQPQHF
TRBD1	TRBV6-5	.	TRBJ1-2	TGTGCCAGCAGGGGAGGACAGGGTATCTATGGCTACACCTTC	CASRGGQGIYGYTF
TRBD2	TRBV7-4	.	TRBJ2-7	TGTGCCAGCAGCCTCACACCTCAGCGGGGGGTTCCGCACGAGCAGTACTTC	CASSLTPQRGVPHEQYF
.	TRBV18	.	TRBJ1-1	TGTGCCAGCTCACCCCCCGATGGGGGGGGCGGGGCTGAAGCTTTCTTT	CASSPPDGGGGAEAFF
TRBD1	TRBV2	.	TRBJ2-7	TGTGCCAGCAGGGATGGACAGGGGATTTATGAGCAGTACTTC	CASRDGQGIYEQYF
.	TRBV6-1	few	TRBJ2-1	TGTGCCAGCTCCCTTCATCAGGGATTCTACAATGAGCAGTTCTTC	CASSLHQGFYNEQFF
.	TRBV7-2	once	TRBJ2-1	TGTGCCAGCAGCTTAGTCGATGAGCAGTTCTTC	CASSLVDEQFF
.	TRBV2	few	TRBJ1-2	TGTGCCAGCAGTGATCTCGTCAGAAGCTATGGCTACACCTTC	CASSDLVRSYGYTF
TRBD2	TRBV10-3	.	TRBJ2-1	TGTGCCATCAGTGATAGCGGGGGGACCTCCTACAATGAGCAGTTCTTC	CAISDSGGTSYNEQFF
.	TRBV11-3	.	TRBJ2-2	TGTGCCAGCAGCACCCGGACGGCGGGGGAGCTGTTTTTT	CASSTRTAGELFF
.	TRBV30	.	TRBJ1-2	TGTGCCTGGAGCAGGGGAAGCAACTATGGCTACACCTTC	CAWSRGSNYGYTF
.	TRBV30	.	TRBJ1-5	TGTGCCTGGAGCGAAGGGCAGGGCGGTCAGCCCCAGCATTTT	CAWSEGQGGQPQHF
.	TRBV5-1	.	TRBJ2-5	TGCGCCAGCAGCTTGGCGGGGGGCCCCCTAGAGACCCAGTACTTC	CASSLAGGPLETQYF